The rows below give T cell receptor beta chains drawn from one sample of a study of blood T cell repertoires in COVID-19. The data were produced by immunoSEQ multiplex PCR, yet TCRdb's version contains in-frame clones alone and is incomplete. Of under 300,000 clones detected, 75% to 90% appear once; the ten largest clones hold less than 2%. Input material: PBMCs or T cells enriched from blood (not recorded which). The receptors come from a woman in her 40s who had recovered from COVID-19. Both conserved end residues are part of each CDR3. A D gene is named only where the DNA matches it firmly. Only some rows state a clone size, as once, few, many or a class for expanded clones.

v_gene,abundance,d_gene,j_gene,CDR3aa,CDR3nt
TRBV20-1,-,TRBD2,TRBJ2-2,CSASRREGTGELFF,TGCAGTGCTAGTCGAAGGGAGGGCACCGGGGAGCTGTTTTTT
TRBV5-5,-,TRBD1,TRBJ1-4,CASSNRQGAGEKLFF,TGTGCCAGCAGCAACAGACAGGGGGCAGGGGAAAAACTGTTTTTT
TRBV5-5,-,-,TRBJ1-5,CASTTGGLGSQPQHF,TGTGCCAGCACAACGGGGGGGCTAGGGAGTCAGCCCCAGCATTTT
TRBV18,-,TRBD1,TRBJ1-1,CASSRDSPTLNTEAFF,TGTGCCAGCTCGCGGGACAGCCCGACCTTAAACACTGAAGCTTTCTTT
TRBV7-2,-,-,TRBJ1-3,CASSFKGENTIYF,TGTGCCAGCAGCTTTAAGGGAGAAAACACCATATATTTT
TRBV6-6,once,-,TRBJ1-3,CASSTGVSGNTIYF,TGTGCCAGCAGTACCGGGGTCTCTGGAAACACCATATATTTT
TRBV6-5,-,-,TRBJ1-5,CASSYEAVGPQHF,TGTGCCAGCAGTTACGAGGCCGTAGGGCCCCAGCATTTT
TRBV5-4,-,-,TRBJ2-7,CASSLRTTPYEQYF,TGTGCCAGCAGCTTGAGGACTACTCCCTACGAGCAGTACTTC
TRBV27,-,TRBD1,TRBJ1-4,CARKQGAFEKLFF,TGTGCCCGAAAACAGGGGGCATTCGAAAAACTGTTTTTT
TRBV21-1,-,-,TRBJ2-1,CASMALAGAYNEQFF,TGTGCCAGCATGGCGCTAGCGGGAGCCTACAATGAGCAGTTCTTC
TRBV7-2,-,-,TRBJ1-1,CASSLARGAAGTEAFF,TGTGCCAGCAGCTTAGCCCGGGGGGCTGCAGGGACTGAAGCTTTCTTT
TRBV10-1,few,-,TRBJ2-1,CASSDGLAGGEQFF,TGCGCCAGCAGTGATGGCCTAGCCGGGGGTGAGCAGTTCTTC
TRBV19,once,-,TRBJ1-5,CASSQGGSNQPQHF,TGTGCCAGTAGCCAGGGTGGGAGCAATCAGCCCCAGCATTTT
TRBV5-4,-,TRBD1,TRBJ1-6,CASSRQGIGSPLHF,TGTGCCAGCAGCCGACAGGGGATCGGTTCACCCCTCCACTTT
TRBV7-6,once,TRBD2,TRBJ2-5,CASSLGLAGRETQYF,TGTGCCAGCAGCTTGGGACTAGCGGGGCGGGAGACCCAGTACTTC
TRBV5-1,-,TRBD2,TRBJ2-5,CASSLVSGGETQYF,TGCGCCAGCAGCTTGGTTAGCGGGGGGGAGACCCAGTACTTC
TRBV5-1,once,TRBD1,TRBJ1-2,CASSLGTGSSDGYTF,TGCGCCAGCAGCTTAGGGACAGGGAGTTCAGATGGCTACACCTTC
TRBV18,once,TRBD1,TRBJ2-7,CASSPGGQGAYEQYF,TGTGCCAGCTCACCAGGGGGACAGGGGGCCTACGAGCAGTACTTC
TRBV5-1,-,-,TRBJ1-2,CASGQTATVSGYTF,TGCGCCAGCGGCCAAACCGCGACAGTCTCTGGCTACACCTTC
TRBV7-8,-,-,TRBJ1-1,CASSLGAAAGAGVNTEAFF,TGTGCCAGCAGCTTAGGGGCCGCGGCAGGGGCGGGGGTGAACACTGAAGCCTTCTTT
TRBV7-2,-,-,TRBJ2-7,CASSFPSYEQYF,TGTGCCAGCAGCTTCCCATCCTACGAGCAGTACTTC
TRBV7-8,-,-,TRBJ1-5,CASSLRENSNQPQHF,TGTGCCAGCAGCTTACGGGAGAATAGCAATCAGCCCCAGCATTTT